The T cell receptor (beta chain) under discussion was sequenced for a study of cytomegalovirus exposure and HLA in healthy donors. The CDR3 consists of 13 residues. CDR1 and CDR2 (germline): MNHNS, SASEGT. The PCR contained 60 Vbeta and 13 Jbeta primers. The method was immunoSEQ multiplex PCR; TCRdb's version includes in-frame clones alone and lacks a portion of them. The table has about 120,000 clones, around two thirds seen once; the top ten hold roughly 8.6%. Sequencing used PBMCs. The V call is TRBV6-1, the J call TRBJ2-5, with 8 bases lining up with TRBD1. TRBJ2-7 explains the end of the DNA better; the J call may be wrong. The receptor was derived from a woman aged 40-49 years in good health and CMV-seropositive. CDR3 bases: TGTGCCAGCAGTGTTCAGGGGGCGCACGAGCAGTACTTC. Translated, it gives CASSVQGAHEQYF.